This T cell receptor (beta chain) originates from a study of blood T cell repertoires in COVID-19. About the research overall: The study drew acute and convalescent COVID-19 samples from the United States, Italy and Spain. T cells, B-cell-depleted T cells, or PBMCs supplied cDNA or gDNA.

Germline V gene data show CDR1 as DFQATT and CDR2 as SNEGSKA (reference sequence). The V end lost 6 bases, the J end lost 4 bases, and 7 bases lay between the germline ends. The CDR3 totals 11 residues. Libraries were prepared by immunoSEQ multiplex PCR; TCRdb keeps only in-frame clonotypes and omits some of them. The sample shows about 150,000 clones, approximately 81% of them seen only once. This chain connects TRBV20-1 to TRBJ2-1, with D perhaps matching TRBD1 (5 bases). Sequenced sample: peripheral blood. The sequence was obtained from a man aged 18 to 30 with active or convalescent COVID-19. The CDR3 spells CSARTYNEQFF. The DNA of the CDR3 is TGCAGTGCAAGGACATACAATGAGCAGTTCTTC.